This T cell receptor beta chain was identified in a study of blood T cells in healthy people across ages. The CDR3 loop spans 17 amino acids. A second about 7 to 11 cycle PCR used barcoded and J-beta primers. Using its own MiXCR run on the 5' RACE reads, TCRdb lists one record per CDR3 protein. The sample shows about 1 million distinct CDR3 sequences, 45% of them seen only once. For this clonotype: The junction departs from germline at one end; a sequencing error may be responsible.

The rearrangement uses TRBV12-3 or TRBV12-4 and TRBJ1-4, with D possibly TRBD1 on 5 matching bases. The TCR comes from a woman aged 55-69 years in good health. Sequenced input: blood. CDR3 bases: TGTGCCGGCAGTTTGCTGACAGTCGACCTCCTCCAGGAAAAACTGTTTTTT. This gives the protein CAGSLLTVDLLQEKLFF.